Listed here are 20 T cell receptor beta chains from one sample, sequenced in a study of T cells in localized non-small cell lung cancer (dated by TCRdb to 2018 to 2021). The library was made by the immunoSEQ multiplex PCR assay. Here the immuneACCESS table is served through TCRdb, limited to in-frame sequences with V and J called. Missing clones are a known gap in these copies; in checked studies unresolved V genes cover under half, and the rest lacks a known reason. The table for this sample lists 50,000 or so clones; about four fifths of them were counted only once. Around 20% of the sample goes to the ten largest clones. The specimen comprised peripheral blood, sampled before any cancer treatment. The source is a female donor older than 55 with stage II squamous cell lung carcinoma.

The chain joins TRBV4-1 to TRBJ2-2; 7 bases match TRBD1. The CDR3 consists of 16 residues. Germline loops: CDR1 MGHRA, CDR2 YSYEKL. J lost 0 bases, V lost 4 bases, and 5 bases had no gene match. The CDR3 bases are TGCGCCAGCAGCCGCACCGGGACAGCGAACACCGGGGAGCTGTTTTTT. This codes for CASSRTGTANTGELFF.

The gene calls are TRBV7-9 and TRBJ1-1; 7 bases map to TRBD1. CDR1 is SEHNR and CDR2 is FQNEAQ in the germline V gene (reference sequence). The CDR3 totals 12 residues. With 5 bases clipped from V and 7 bases from J, the junction kept 4 bases outside the gene matches. The CDR3, as DNA: TGTGCCAGCAGCCCCCGACAGGGTGAAGCTTTCTTT. Translating it yields CASSPRQGEAFF.

The gene calls are TRBV5-1 and TRBJ2-3, with TRBD2 matching over 11 bases. Germline assignment: CDR1 SGHRS and CDR2 YFSETQ. V lost 0 bases to trimming and J lost 6 bases; unmatched junction nucleotides: 6. The CDR3 is made up of 16 amino acids. The CDR3 bases are TGCGCCAGCAGCTTGGACCTAGCGGGGGGCGGGGATACGCAGTATTTT. This translates into CASSLDLAGGGDTQYF.

The gene calls are TRBV19 and TRBJ2-7; D is possibly TRBD1 or TRBD2 (5 bases each). CDR3 size: 13 residues. Germline values: CDR1 LNHDA, CDR2 SQIVND (reference sequence). The V end was cut by 1 base, the J end by 7 bases, with 11 bases between. The CDR3: CASSIGNEGEQYF. DNA for the CDR3: TGTGCCAGTAGTATAGGGAACGAGGGGGAGCAGTACTTC.

This clone was detected once. CDR3 loop: CASTWGKTQYF. The CDR3 coding sequence is TGTGCCAGTACCTGGGGGAAGACCCAGTACTTC. V gene TRBV19 combines with J gene TRBJ2-5; possibly TRBD1 or TRBD2 for D (5 bases each). Deletions cut 7 bases from V and 6 bases from J, with 9 bases between. This CDR3 region has 11 residues. Germline assignment: CDR1 LNHDA and CDR2 SQIVND (reference sequence).

CDR3 DNA sequence: TGTGCCAGCAGCTTACAGGTATCCTACGAGCAGTACTTC. It yields the protein CASSLQVSYEQYF. The gene calls are TRBV11-2 and TRBJ2-7; no definite D call. Trimming took off 2 bases at V and 1 base at J, with 6 bases between the two ends. This CDR3 is built from 13 residues. Germline-derived CDR1 and CDR2 are SGHAT and FQNNGV.

This clone was observed a single time. This sequence joins TRBV18 and TRBJ2-5; 7 bases agree with TRBD1. Germline CDR1 reads KGHSH; CDR2 reads LQKENI. V was clipped by 4 bases and J by 2 bases; unmatched bases: 16. This CDR3 spans 18 amino acids. The CDR3 reads CASSLTDPTGLAQETQYF. CDR3 bases: TGTGCCAGCTCACTAACAGACCCGACAGGGCTGGCGCAAGAGACCCAGTACTTC.

This rearrangement joins TRBV5-6 to TRBJ1-1; TRBD1 might be the D (6 bases). CDR1 is SGHDT and CDR2 is YYEEEE in the germline V gene. The ends were cut back, 5 bases at V and 0 bases at J, with 17 bases in the middle. The CDR3 length is 16 residues. CDR3 protein: CASRRGARNMNTEAFF. In nucleotides, the CDR3 is TGTGCCAGCAGACGGGGGGCGCGGAATATGAACACTGAAGCTTTCTTT.

This clone was observed once. The chain recombines TRBV11-2 with TRBJ2-7, with 7 positions matching TRBD1. This CDR3 spans 14 amino acids. Germline-derived CDR1 and CDR2 are SGHAT and FQNNGV. After removal of 2 bases from V and 2 bases from J, the junction contained 3 bases not matched to a gene. CDR3 bases: TGTGCCAGCAGCTTATGGACAGGTACCTACGAGCAGTACTTC. It is translated as CASSLWTGTYEQYF.

J is TRBJ1-5 and V is TRBV11-2; D not resolved. V lost 1 base and J lost 3, with 1 base in between. The CDR3 extends over 12 amino acids. Per the germline V gene, CDR1 is SGHAT and CDR2 is FQNNGV. The DNA for the CDR3 is TGTGCCAGCAGCTTAGCCAATCAGCCCCAGCATTTT. Translation gives CASSLANQPQHF. Variable domain in full (rest from reference TRBV11-2 and TRBJ1-5): EAGVAQSPRYKIIEKRQSVAFWCNPISGHATLYWYQQILGQGPKLLIQFQNNGVVDDSQLPKDRFSAERLKGVDSTLKIQPAKLEDSAVYLCASSLANQPQHFGDGTRLSIL.

The V and J genes are TRBV7-9 and TRBJ1-1; no clear D. The germline V gene has CDR1 SEHNR and CDR2 FQNEAQ (reference sequence). The V end lost 1 base, the J end lost 6 bases, and 6 bases lay between the germline ends. CDR3 length equals 12 residues. The CDR3 sequence: CASSLEASEAFF. DNA for the CDR3: TGTGCCAGCAGCTTAGAGGCCTCTGAAGCTTTCTTT.

This sequence joins TRBV9 and TRBJ2-2; D unclear. Germline CDR1 and CDR2: SGDLS and YYNGEE. The CDR3 is 14 amino acids. Deletions cut 1 base from V and 1 base from J, with 5 bases between. CDR3 residues: CASSVTENTGELFF. In DNA, the CDR3 is TGTGCCAGCAGCGTAACAGAGAACACCGGGGAGCTGTTTTTT.

This chain links TRBV6-5 with TRBJ1-5; TRBD1 aligns across 10 bases. Germline lookup yields CDR1 MNHEY and CDR2 SVGAGI. This CDR3 has 16 amino acids. V was pared by 4 bases and J by 6 bases, with 9 bases of the junction left unmatched. CDR3 coding DNA: TGTGCCAGCAGTTCCTCCGGGACAGGGGTTGGTCAGCCCCAGCATTTT. Encoded protein: CASSSSGTGVGQPQHF.

The chain links TRBV2 to TRBJ2-1; TRBD2 matches 9 bases. CDR1 is SNHLY, CDR2 FYNNEI, per germline. This CDR3 contains 12 residues. Trimming removed 8 bases from V and 8 bases from J; junction bases left unmatched: 4. The DNA for the CDR3 is TGTGCCAGCCTCCTAGCGGGGTATGAGCAGTTCTTC. As protein: CASLLAGYEQFF.

This sequence joins TRBV4-3 and TRBJ1-6, with D unclear. Trimming left V 0 bases short and J 0 bases short, with 15 bases between. The CDR3 is 19 amino acids. Germline V CDR1 and CDR2: LGHNA, YSLEER. As DNA, the CDR3 is TGCGCCAGCAGCCAAGACAGGCCCCAATTCAGCTCCTATAATTCACCCCTCCACTTT. It yields the protein CASSQDRPQFSSYNSPLHF.

CDR3 sequence reads: CASSLSRLVDTQYF. In DNA form, the CDR3 reads TGTGCCAGCAGCTTAAGCCGGCTTGTAGATACGCAGTATTTT. The V call is TRBV7-2, the J call TRBJ2-3; no clear D. Germline V lookup: CDR1 SGHTA, CDR2 FQGNSA. V lost 2 bases and J 5 bases, leaving 11 bases between the germline ends. This CDR3 has 14 residues.

The genes are TRBV28 and TRBJ2-1; possibly TRBD1 for D (5 bases). CDR3 length: 14 amino acids. Between the trimmed V and J ends, which lost 6 bases and 4 bases, there was a span of 13 bases. Germline CDR1 and CDR2: MDHEN and SYDVKM. CDR3 nucleotides: TGTGCCAGCAGCGACTGGACACAATACAATGAGCAGTTCTTC. Translation gives CASSDWTQYNEQFF.

Written as DNA, the CDR3 is TGCGCCAGCAGCTTGGGGGACAGTTTCGATGAGCAGTTCTTC. It translates to CASSLGDSFDEQFF. The gene calls are TRBV5-1 and TRBJ2-1; 7 nucleotides match TRBD1. The V gene's germline CDR1 is SGHRS and CDR2 YFSETQ. The trim removed 0 bases at V and 8 bases at J, leaving 5 bases unmatched. The CDR3 is 14 amino acids.

The chain is built from TRBV10-3 and TRBJ1-6; D ambiguous. Deletions cut 3 bases from V and 8 bases from J, with 14 bases between. Germline lookup yields CDR1 ENHRY and CDR2 SYGVKD. CDR3 length: 15 residues. The DNA of the CDR3 is TGTGCCATCAGTGATTCGAGCAGGCGCCATTCACCCCTCCACTTT. This codes for CAISDSSRRHSPLHF.

The chain has TRBV7-6 and TRBJ2-2; tentative D call: TRBD1 (6 bases). Trimming took 4 bases from V and 1 from J, leaving 13 bases between them. The CDR3 loop spans 16 amino acids. Germline V gives CDR1 SGHVS, CDR2 FNYEAQ. The CDR3 region is CASSSTGHLNTGELFF. Written as DNA, the CDR3 is TGTGCCAGCAGCTCGACAGGCCACCTGAACACCGGGGAGCTGTTTTTT.